This T cell receptor beta chain comes out of a study of blood T cell repertoires in COVID-19. Study-level background: T cells, B-cell-depleted T cells, or PBMCs supplied cDNA or gDNA.

This clone was observed a few times. Germline V gene data show CDR1 as MNHEY and CDR2 as SVGAGI. The CDR3 contains 15 residues. Between the trimmed V and J ends, which lost 8 bases and 0 bases, there was a span of 15 bases. The protocol was immunoSEQ multiplex PCR, while the TCRdb copy is restricted to in-frame clones and leaves out a portion. The sample has approximately 210,000 clones, around 81% seen once; the top ten hold about 8.9%. The receptor comes from a woman aged 45 to 65 with acute COVID-19. Specimen: PBMCs or T cells enriched from blood (not recorded which). The chain links TRBV6-5 to TRBJ2-3; TRBD1 is a possible D gene (6 bases). CDR3 residues: CASGDRGHSTDTQYF. CDR3 sequence (DNA): TGTGCCAGCGGGGATCGGGGACACAGCACAGATACGCAGTATTTT.